This entry lists 7 T cell receptor beta chains sequenced from one sample in a study of blood T cell repertoires in COVID-19. TCRdb's table, derived via immunoSEQ multiplex PCR, lists solely in-frame clones and lacks some. The table records roughly 120,000 clones, 76% of them present only once. The source material was peripheral blood. These receptors came from a woman of 80 years or more with acute or convalescent COVID-19.

This clone was detected only a few times. The rearrangement links TRBV19 to TRBJ1-2; D is unresolved. Trimming left V 7 bases short and J 3 bases short, with 9 bases between. The CDR3 loop spans 12 amino acids. CDR1 LNHDA and CDR2 SQIVND come from the germline V gene (reference sequence). The CDR3 DNA is TGTGCCAGTAAGAGAGATCACTATGGCTACACCTTC. Translating gives CASKRDHYGYTF.

The V gene is TRBV30, the J gene TRBJ1-2, with a weak D call TRBD1 (5 bases). CDR1 is GTSNPN, CDR2 SVGIG, per germline (reference sequence). V lost 3 bases and J lost 4, with 18 bases in between. There are 15 residues in the CDR3. In nucleotides, the CDR3 is TGTGCCTGGAGGAAGGGGTCCTCCCCCTCCTATGGCTACACCTTC. It specifies CAWRKGSSPSYGYTF.

This chain links TRBV18 with TRBJ2-1; 7 bases fit TRBD1. Germline CDR1 and CDR2: KGHSH and LQKENI. The CDR3 length is 16 residues. V lost 0 bases, J lost 3 bases, and 5 bases stayed unmatched. The CDR3 DNA reads TGTGCCAGCTCACCACCGGGACAGCATAACTACAATGAGCAGTTCTTC. It encodes CASSPPGQHNYNEQFF. Full variable domain (outside the CDR3, taken from reference TRBV18 and TRBJ2-1): NAGVMQNPRHLVRRRGQEARLRCSPMKGHSHVYWYRQLPEEGLKFMVYLQKENIIDESGMPKERFSAEFPKEGPSILRIQQVVRGDSAAYFCASSPPGQHNYNEQFFGPGTRLTVL.

This clone was seen a single time. V and J are TRBV6-4 and TRBJ1-6, with TRBD1 matching over 10 bases. The CDR3 is 15 amino acids. V trimming: 4 bases; J trimming: 8 bases; junction bases outside the gene matches: 5. Germline V CDR1 and CDR2: MRHNA, SNTAGT. The DNA for the CDR3 is TGTGCCAGCAGTGCCGGGACAGGGGAGGATTCACCCCTCCACTTT. Translation: CASSAGTGEDSPLHF.

The V and J genes are TRBV9 and TRBJ1-4; D gene uncertain. The CDR3 sequence is 17 residues long. The germline gives CDR1 SGDLS, CDR2 YYNGEE. V lost 3 bases to trimming and J lost 0 bases, with 15 bases between them. The CDR3 sequence is CASSAARDPATNEKLFF. The CDR3 nucleotides are TGTGCCAGCAGCGCCGCGAGGGATCCCGCAACTAATGAAAAACTGTTTTTT.

CDR3 bases: TGCGCCAGCAGCCAAGAAATCACCTACTCCTACGAGCAGTACTTC. Its translation: CASSQEITYSYEQYF. The gene calls are TRBV4-3 and TRBJ2-7; no clear D gene. The CDR3 sequence is 15 residues long. The V end lost 0 bases, the J end lost 0 bases, and 9 bases lay between the germline ends. Germline CDR1 LGHNA, CDR2 YSLEER.

This chain links TRBV28 with TRBJ2-4; a possible D gene is TRBD1 (6 bases). This CDR3 region has 14 residues. V lost 6 bases, J lost 2 bases, and 11 bases lay in between. Per germline, CDR1 MDHEN and CDR2 SYDVKM. CDR3 sequence (DNA): TGTGCCAGCAGCCTTGGACAGTCCAAAAACATTCAGTACTTC. Residues: CASSLGQSKNIQYF.